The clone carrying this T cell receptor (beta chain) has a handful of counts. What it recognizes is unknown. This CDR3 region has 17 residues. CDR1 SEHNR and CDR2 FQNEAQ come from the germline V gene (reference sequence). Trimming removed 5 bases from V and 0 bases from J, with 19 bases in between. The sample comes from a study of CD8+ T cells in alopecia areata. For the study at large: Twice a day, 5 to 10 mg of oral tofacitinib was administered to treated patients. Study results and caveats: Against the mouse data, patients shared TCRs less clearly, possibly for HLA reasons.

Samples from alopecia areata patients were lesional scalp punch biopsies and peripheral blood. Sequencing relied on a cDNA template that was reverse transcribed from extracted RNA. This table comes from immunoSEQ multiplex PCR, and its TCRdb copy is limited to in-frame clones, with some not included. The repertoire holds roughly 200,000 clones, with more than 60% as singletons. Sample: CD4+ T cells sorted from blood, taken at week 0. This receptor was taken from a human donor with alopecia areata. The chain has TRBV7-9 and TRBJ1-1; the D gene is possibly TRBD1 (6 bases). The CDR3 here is CASSPTGTSFMNTEAFF. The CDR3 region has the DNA TGTGCCAGCAGCCCTACAGGGACCTCGTTCATGAACACTGAAGCTTTCTTT.